Presented here are 28 T cell receptor beta chains from one specimen sequenced in a study of regulatory T cells in long-lasting Graves disease. Indicated time point: persistent/refractory GD, antithyroid drugs over 5 years with positive TRAb. The TCR library was made from RNA that had been extracted from PBMCs in TRIzol. Arm-PCR of CDR3 regions with iRepertoire HTBI primers generated TCR beta libraries. In TCRdb, the multiplex PCR reads were re-called with MiXCR into one record per CDR3 protein. The sample carries fewer than 450,000 distinct CDR3 sequences, 20% to 25% recorded once. The sample was peripheral blood mononuclear cells (PBMCs), taken when the disease was refractory, from a patient treated with antithyroid drugs. The receptors derive from a female donor with Graves disease.

This clonotype has just a few counts. This chain joins TRBV6-1 and TRBJ2-7; 13 positions agree with TRBD2. CDR1 is MNHNS, CDR2 SASEGT, per germline. Trimming removed 6 bases from V and 4 bases from J; junction bases left unmatched: 9. This CDR3 contains 16 residues. This chain's CDR3 is CASRAGTSGKAYEQYF. The DNA for the CDR3 is TGTGCCAGCAGGGCCGGGACTAGCGGGAAGGCTTACGAGCAGTACTTC.

The genes are TRBV7-9 and TRBJ2-2; TRBD2 might be the D (5 bases). Between the trimmed V and J ends, which lost 1 base and 2 bases, there was a span of 8 bases. The CDR3 is 15 amino acids. Per the germline V gene, CDR1 is SEHNR and CDR2 is FQNEAQ (reference sequence). The DNA of the CDR3 is TGTGCCAGCAGCTTAGGCGGGTTCAACACCGGGGAGCTGTTTTTT. Translating gives CASSLGGFNTGELFF. The whole variable domain, filled in from reference TRBV7-9 and TRBJ2-2, reads DTGVSQNPRHKITKRGQNVTFRCDPISEHNRLYWYRQTLGQGPEFLTYFQNEAQLEKSRLLSDRFSAERPKGSFSTLEIQRTEQGDSAMYLCASSLGGFNTGELFFGEGSRLTVL.

This clonotype was seen at least ten times. V usage is TRBV5-1 and J usage is TRBJ2-2, with a tentative D call TRBD2 (5 bases). V gave up 1 base and J gave up 7 bases, with 17 bases separating them. Germline CDR1 is SGHRS and CDR2 is YFSETQ. This CDR3 contains 16 residues. CDR3 nucleotide sequence: TGCGCCAGCAGCTTGTCGGGCGGGTCAAGTCACGGGGAGCTGTTTTTT. Protein: CASSLSGGSSHGELFF.

This clonotype was seen a few times. This sequence joins TRBV20-1 and TRBJ2-5; D possibly uses TRBD1 or TRBD2 (5 bases each). Trimming took 5 bases from V and 5 from J, leaving 21 bases between them. CDR3 length: 15 residues. The germline V gene encodes CDR1 DFQATT and CDR2 SNEGSKA (reference sequence). CDR3 loop: CSARLPGRLRETQYF. The CDR3 DNA reads TGCAGTGCTCGACTACCGGGACGATTAAGGGAGACCCAGTACTTC.

CDR3 in DNA: TGTGCCAGCAGGGGGGGACAGAACTATAGCAATCAGCCCCAGCATTTT. Its translation is CASRGGQNYSNQPQHF. This chain uses TRBV2 with TRBJ1-5, with 7 nucleotides matching TRBD1. Germline V gene sequence: CDR1 SNHLY, CDR2 FYNNEI. Unmatched junction bases numbered 8, after V lost 6 bases and J lost 0 bases. This CDR3 is 16 amino acids long.

This chain links TRBV2 with TRBJ2-5; tentatively, D is TRBD2 (5 bases). The V gene's germline CDR1 is SNHLY and CDR2 FYNNEI. Trimming stripped 5 bases from V and 3 bases from J, with 13 bases between. This CDR3 spans 14 amino acids. The CDR3 here is CASSSDGDKETQYF. CDR3 nucleotides: TGTGCCAGCAGTTCTGACGGGGATAAAGAGACCCAGTACTTC.

The chain carries TRBV4-1 and TRBJ1-3; D call uncertain. V dropped 0 bases and J dropped 0 bases, with 3 bases sitting between them. The CDR3 sequence is 14 residues long. CDR1 is MGHRA and CDR2 is YSYEKL in the germline V gene. The CDR3 region is CASSQDNSGNTIYF. The CDR3 DNA reads as TGCGCCAGCAGCCAAGACAACTCTGGAAACACCATATATTTT.

This clonotype occurred many times. The junction differs from germline at one of its ends, possibly a read error. The chain has TRBV12-3 or TRBV12-4 and TRBJ2-7; maybe TRBD1 (5 bases). CDR3 length: 14 amino acids. Written as DNA, the CDR3 is TGTGCCAGCAGCTCATCAGGGCTGAACTACGAGCAATACTTC. Translation gives CASSSSGLNYEQYF.

This chain joins TRBV25-1 and TRBJ1-6; D is unresolved. This CDR3 has 14 residues. V shed 0 bases and J shed 10 bases, with 10 bases lying between them. Germline-derived CDR1 and CDR2 are MGHDK and SYGVNS. CDR3 sequence reads: CASSEYQAASPLHF. The CDR3 DNA reads as TGTGCCAGCAGTGAATATCAGGCCGCCTCACCCCTCCACTTT.

This clonotype was counted at least ten times. The CDR3 bases are TGTGCCAGCAGCCGGGACTCGGGCTATGGCTACACCTTC. Amino acid sequence: CASSRDSGYGYTF. The rearrangement links TRBV12-3 or TRBV12-4 to TRBJ1-2, with D tentatively TRBD1 (5 bases). Trimming cost V 6 bases and J 4 bases, with 12 bases left between them. The CDR3 totals 13 residues.

At least ten counts were recorded for this clonotype. This sequence joins TRBV27 and TRBJ2-7; D is uncertain. Germline CDR1 and CDR2: MNHEY and SMNVEV (reference sequence). The CDR3 spans 14 residues. Trimming took off 5 bases at V and 0 bases at J, with 11 bases between the two ends. The CDR3 bases are TGTGCCAGCAGTGCGAGCGCACTCTCCTACGAGCAGTACTTC. Residues: CASSASALSYEQYF.

In regard to this clonotype: This sequence may be a read error, since a much larger clone differs from it by one base. This chain links TRBV28 with TRBJ2-5, with D uncertain. The germline V gene encodes CDR1 MDHEN and CDR2 SYDVKM. This CDR3 is built from 15 residues. The CDR3 bases are TGTGCCAGCAGTTTCACCGGTAACCTACAAGAGACCCGGTACTTC. Amino acids: CASSFTGNLQETRYF.

Ten or more counts support this clonotype. The rearrangement uses TRBV3-1 and TRBJ2-7, with D unclear. With 3 bases removed from V and 2 bases from J, the gap between germline ends came to 11 bases. This CDR3 is 14 amino acids long. Germline CDR1 reads LGHDT; CDR2 reads YNNKEL (reference sequence). The CDR3 DNA sequence: TGTGCCAGCAGCCACGATAGCAGGACCTACGAGCAGTACTTC. It specifies CASSHDSRTYEQYF.

This clonotype was recorded at least ten times. V usage is TRBV5-1 and J usage is TRBJ2-7, with TRBD1 matching over 8 bases. Per germline, CDR1 SGHRS and CDR2 YFSETQ. The CDR3 spans 15 residues. V trimming: 5 bases; J trimming: 5 bases; junction bases outside the gene matches: 12. For the CDR3, the DNA is TGCGCCAGCAGGTCAACTCCCGGGACAGGAGACGAGCAGTACTTC. Translated: CASRSTPGTGDEQYF.

There are many counts of this clonotype. The chain has TRBV11-2 and TRBJ1-1, with a tentative D call TRBD1 (5 bases). Germline CDR1 is SGHAT and CDR2 is FQNNGV. The CDR3 runs 14 residues. The V end lost 3 bases, the J end lost 4 bases, and 12 bases lay between the germline ends. For the CDR3, the DNA is TGTGCCAGCAGCTTGGGACCCGGATCCACTGAAGCTTTCTTT. Amino acid sequence: CASSLGPGSTEAFF.

The chain uses TRBV5-1 and TRBJ2-2; D not resolved. The V end lost 0 bases, the J end lost 3 bases, and 18 bases lay between the germline ends. This CDR3 contains 18 residues. The germline CDR1 and CDR2 sequences are SGHRS and YFSETQ. This chain's CDR3 is CASSLALGSRPDTGELFF. CDR3 bases: TGCGCCAGCAGCTTGGCCTTGGGGTCGCGACCGGACACCGGGGAGCTGTTTTTT.

With respect to this clonotype: One base away lies a much larger clone, so this may be a sequencing read error. The chain carries TRBV27 and TRBJ2-7; D not certain. Germline V CDR1 and CDR2: MNHEY, SMNVEV (reference sequence). The ends were cut back, 3 bases at V and 6 bases at J, with 6 bases in the middle. There are 11 residues in the CDR3. In nucleotides, the CDR3 is TGTGCCAGCAGTTTCGCGTCCGAGCAGTACTTC. It codes for CASSFASEQYF.

This chain connects TRBV5-1 to TRBJ2-7, with 9 positions matching TRBD2. The germline gives CDR1 SGHRS, CDR2 YFSETQ. The CDR3 contains 16 residues. V lost 0 bases and J lost 2; bases outside the gene matches: 6. The CDR3, as DNA: TGCGCCAGCAGCTTGGTCTCCGGGACTAGCACCTACGAGCAGTACTTC. Protein: CASSLVSGTSTYEQYF.

This clonotype occurred many times. The rearrangement links TRBV10-3 to TRBJ2-7; possibly TRBD1 for D (5 bases). Germline assignment: CDR1 ENHRY and CDR2 SYGVKD. The CDR3 length is 14 residues. Trimming stripped 4 bases from V and 2 bases from J, with 12 bases between. CDR3 amino acids: CAISVGTGTYEQYF. CDR3 nucleotide sequence: TGTGCCATCAGTGTTGGAACAGGCACCTACGAGCAGTACTTC.

This clonotype was seen only a few times. The chain uses TRBV7-2 and TRBJ2-2; D gene ambiguous. Between the trimmed V and J ends, which lost 6 bases and 5 bases, there was a span of 13 bases. This CDR3 contains 14 residues. CDR1 SGHTA and CDR2 FQGNSA come from the germline V gene. The CDR3 DNA is TGTGCCAGCAGATCCCCTACCCTTACCGGGGAGCTGTTTTTT. It codes for CASRSPTLTGELFF.

With respect to this clonotype: A read error may explain this, as a much larger clone is one base away. The chain uses TRBV3-1 and TRBJ1-2, with D tentatively TRBD1 (6 bases). The CDR3 length is 14 residues. Germline loops: CDR1 LGHDT, CDR2 YNNKEL (reference sequence). CDR3 sequence (DNA): TGTGCCAGCAGCCCGGGACACCGGACGGGTGGCTACGCCTTC. Residues: CASSPGHRTGGYAF.

The sample holds a few counts of this clonotype. The chain combines TRBV2 with TRBJ2-7, with D unclear. The CDR3 consists of 18 residues. V gave up 6 bases and J gave up 2 bases, with 26 bases separating them. Germline CDR1 SNHLY, CDR2 FYNNEI. The CDR3 DNA is TGTGCCAGCAGACGAAGGACCCCAGTCCCCCCTGGTCCCTACGAGCAGTACTTC. Its translation: CASRRRTPVPPGPYEQYF. The variable domain in full, with the rest retrieved from reference TRBV2 and TRBJ2-7, is EPEVTQTPSHQVTQMGQEVILRCVPISNHLYFYWYRQILGQKVEFLVSFYNNEISEKSEIFDDQFSVERPDGSNFTLKIRSTKLEDSAMYFCASRRRTPVPPGPYEQYFGPGTRLTVT.

V and J are TRBV6-2 or TRBV6-3 and TRBJ1-5; D possibly corresponds to TRBD1 (6 bases). CDR3 length equals 15 residues. V was pared by 5 bases and J by 2 bases, with 13 bases between. From germline, CDR1 is MNHEY and CDR2 SVGEGT. The CDR3 is CASSGVGGGNQPQHF. In DNA, the CDR3 is TGTGCCAGCAGTGGGGTAGGGGGGGGCAATCAGCCCCAGCATTTT.

This clonotype was seen more than once but under ten times. The chain couples TRBV20-1 to TRBJ1-2, with 7 nucleotides matching TRBD1. Losses at the gene ends were 4 bases for V and 0 bases for J; bases not matched to a gene: 2. The CDR3 extends over 13 amino acids. Germline V gene lookup returns CDR1 DFQATT and CDR2 SNEGSKA (reference sequence). The chain's CDR3 is CSANTGANYGYTF. The CDR3 DNA reads as TGCAGTGCTAATACAGGGGCTAACTATGGCTACACCTTC.

This clonotype was detected only a few times. This chain connects TRBV29-1 to TRBJ2-5; D is unclear. This CDR3 is 12 amino acids long. The germline V gene has CDR1 SQVTM and CDR2 ANQGSEA. Trimming shortened V by 3 bases and J by 9 bases, and 14 bases separated the two germline ends. Written as DNA, the CDR3 is TGCAGCGTTGATCGTCTGAGTGGTTCCCAGTACTTC. This sequence encodes CSVDRLSGSQYF.

This clonotype appeared a few times. The CDR3 sequence is CASSQVFQGAYGYTF. In nucleotides, the CDR3 is TGTGCCAGCAGCCAAGTCTTCCAGGGGGCCTATGGCTACACCTTC. The chain is built from TRBV3-1 and TRBJ1-2; 8 bases fit TRBD1. The CDR3 totals 15 residues. V was clipped by 1 base and J by 4 bases; unmatched bases: 5. Germline V gene lookup returns CDR1 LGHDT and CDR2 YNNKEL (reference sequence).

This clonotype was observed at least ten times. The chain joins TRBV2 to TRBJ1-6; 7 bases fit TRBD1. CDR1 is SNHLY, CDR2 FYNNEI, per germline. J was trimmed by 6 bases and V by 5 bases; bases with no gene match: 10. This CDR3 has 16 amino acids. DNA for the CDR3: TGTGCCAGCAGTAAATACTCGGGACAGCTTAATTCACCCCTCCACTTT. This encodes CASSKYSGQLNSPLHF.

In this sample, this clonotype turned up many times. The V gene is TRBV2, the J gene TRBJ2-7; TRBD2 might be the D (5 bases). V was trimmed by 4 bases and J by 0 bases, leaving 10 bases between them. CDR1 is SNHLY and CDR2 is FYNNEI in the germline V gene. CDR3 size: 14 residues. CDR3 bases: TGTGCCAGCAGTGGCGGGCCTTCCTCCTACGAGCAGTACTTC. This encodes CASSGGPSSYEQYF.